Below are 17 T cell receptor beta chains sequenced from a single sample in a study of blood T cell repertoires in COVID-19 (TCRdb year 2020). Preparation of the library involved the immunoSEQ multiplex PCR assay. TCRdb mirrors the immuneACCESS table, restricted to in-frame sequences. Some clones are absent from its copies; in checked studies, under half trace to an unresolved V gene, and the reason for the others is unknown. For this sample there are some 160,000 clones; around 90% appear just once. The ten most abundant clones make up about 2.1% of the sample. Sample: peripheral blood. The receptors stem from a man aged 45 to 65 who had recovered from COVID-19.

This chain uses TRBV19 with TRBJ2-1, with 8 bases matching TRBD2. With V trimmed by 8 bases and J by 6 bases, 12 bases remained unmatched. This CDR3 is built from 15 residues. The germline V gene encodes CDR1 LNHDA and CDR2 SQIVND (reference sequence). CDR3 nucleotides: TGTGCCAGTTCTTCCCCCGGGACTAGTCTCAATGAGCAGTTCTTC. Amino acid sequence: CASSSPGTSLNEQFF.

The chain links TRBV15 to TRBJ2-1; 9 bases map to TRBD2. The V gene end was trimmed by 3 bases and the J gene end by 0 bases; junction bases not matched to a gene: 0. The CDR3 length is 15 residues. Germline CDR1 is LNHNV and CDR2 is YYDKDF (reference sequence). CDR3 nucleotide sequence: TGTGCCACCAGCAGTAGCGGGAGCTCCTACAATGAGCAGTTCTTC. It translates to CATSSSGSSYNEQFF.

This sequence joins TRBV6-2 or TRBV6-3 and TRBJ1-2; D is uncertain. Deletions cut 0 bases from V and 4 bases from J, with 12 bases between. The CDR3 length is 15 residues. The germline V gene encodes CDR1 MNHEY and CDR2 SVGEGT. The CDR3 reads CASSYSRGIGYGYTF. DNA of the CDR3: TGTGCCAGCAGTTACTCTCGGGGAATTGGCTATGGCTACACCTTC.

The genes are TRBV10-3 and TRBJ2-7, with a weak D call TRBD1 (6 bases). CDR1 and CDR2 (germline): ENHRY, SYGVKD. The V gene lost 3 bases and the J gene lost 3 bases, with 9 bases spanning the gap. The CDR3 loop spans 13 amino acids. Written as DNA, the CDR3 is TGTGCCATCAGTGATATACAGGGCTACGAGCAGTACTTC. Its translation: CAISDIQGYEQYF.

The rearrangement joins TRBV9 to TRBJ1-4; TRBD1 is a possible D gene (6 bases). V gave up 3 bases and J gave up 0 bases, with 15 bases separating them. CDR1 SGDLS and CDR2 YYNGEE come from the germline V gene. The CDR3 is 17 amino acids. CDR3 nucleotides: TGTGCCAGCAGCGGACAGGAGATACCTACAACTAATGAAAAACTGTTTTTT. As protein: CASSGQEIPTTNEKLFF. Full variable domain (rest looked up from reference TRBV9 and TRBJ1-4): DSGVTQTPKHLITATGQRVTLRCSPRSGDLSVYWYQQSLDQGLQFLIQYYNGEERAKGNILERFSAQQFPDLHSELNLSSLELGDSALYFCASSGQEIPTTNEKLFFGSGTQLSVL.

J is TRBJ1-1 and V is TRBV28; tentative D call: TRBD1 (6 bases). The CDR3 is made up of 14 amino acids. Trimming left V 6 bases short and J 2 bases short, with 13 bases between. The germline V gene encodes CDR1 MDHEN and CDR2 SYDVKM. Written as DNA, the CDR3 is TGTGCCAGCAGCTCCGGGGGGCAAAACACTGAAGCTTTCTTT. It translates to CASSSGGQNTEAFF.

This chain connects TRBV14 to TRBJ1-1; D gene unclear. V was pared by 3 bases and J by 3 bases, with 14 bases between. The CDR3 sequence is 15 residues long. The germline gives CDR1 SGHDN, CDR2 FVKESK. CDR3 protein: CASSHRTNRDTEAFF. The CDR3 bases are TGTGCCAGCAGCCACCGGACTAATAGGGACACTGAAGCTTTCTTT.

This clone has only one observation. The chain combines TRBV7-2 with TRBJ2-1; D is unclear. Per germline, CDR1 SGHTA and CDR2 FQGNSA. The CDR3 consists of 13 residues. V shed 2 bases and J shed 4 bases, with 6 bases lying between them. In DNA form, the CDR3 reads TGTGCCAGCAGCTTACAACGGTACAATGAGCAGTTCTTC. Translated: CASSLQRYNEQFF.

This clone has a single count. The chain has TRBV11-2 and TRBJ2-1; D may be TRBD1 (6 bases). Trimming shortened V by 1 base and J by 2 bases, and 9 bases separated the two germline ends. The CDR3 runs 15 residues. Per germline, CDR1 SGHAT and CDR2 FQNNGV. This chain's CDR3 is CASSLGWTAYNEQFF. The CDR3 nucleotides are TGTGCCAGCAGCTTAGGATGGACAGCCTACAATGAGCAGTTCTTC.

This clone was observed once. The chain joins TRBV18 to TRBJ1-1, with 7 bases lining up with TRBD1. V was clipped by 4 bases and J by 1 base; unmatched bases: 6. Per germline, CDR1 KGHSH and CDR2 LQKENI. The CDR3 is 15 residues long. The CDR3 DNA is TGTGCCAGCTCACGGGGACAGCGTTCGAACACTGAAGCTTTCTTT. As protein: CASSRGQRSNTEAFF.

V and J are TRBV19 and TRBJ2-1, with D possibly matching TRBD1 (5 bases). The CDR3 sequence is 14 residues long. The ends were cut back, 5 bases at V and 3 bases at J, with 11 bases in the middle. Germline V gene sequence: CDR1 LNHDA, CDR2 SQIVND (reference sequence). CDR3 DNA: TGTGCCAGTAGTCCGGTAACAGGCTACAATGAGCAGTTCTTC. This translates into CASSPVTGYNEQFF. The full variable domain, in which reference TRBV19 and TRBJ2-1 provide the parts outside the CDR3, is DGGITQSPKYLFRKEGQNVTLSCEQNLNHDAMYWYRQDPGQGLRLIYYSQIVNDFQKGDIAEGYSVSREKKESFPLTVTSAQKNPTAFYLCASSPVTGYNEQFFGPGTRLTVL.

This clone was seen once. The J gene is TRBJ2-1, the V gene TRBV7-7; a weak D match, TRBD1 (6 bases). The ends were cut back, 5 bases at V and 0 bases at J, with 11 bases in the middle. This CDR3 comprises 15 residues. CDR1 SSHAT and CDR2 FNYEAQ come from the germline V gene (reference sequence). This chain's CDR3 is CASSPRGSSYNEQFF. The CDR3 DNA reads TGTGCCAGCAGCCCAAGGGGGTCCTCCTACAATGAGCAGTTCTTC. Complete variable domain (other parts from reference TRBV7-7 and TRBJ2-1): GAGVSQSPRYKVTKRGQDVTLRCDPISSHATLYWYQQALGQGPEFLTYFNYEAQPDKSGLPSDRFSAERPEGSISTLTIQRTEQRDSAMYRCASSPRGSSYNEQFFGPGTRLTVL.

The rearrangement links TRBV29-1 to TRBJ2-5, with D perhaps matching TRBD2 (5 bases). The germline V gene encodes CDR1 SQVTM and CDR2 ANQGSEA. V dropped 7 bases and J dropped 0 bases, with 15 bases sitting between them. The CDR3 has 14 residues. This CDR3 reads CSDRLPGNQETQYF. The CDR3, as DNA: TGCAGCGACCGATTACCGGGAAACCAAGAGACCCAGTACTTC.

This clone was detected only once. The rearrangement uses TRBV19 and TRBJ2-1; TRBD1 agrees at 10 bases. Germline loops: CDR1 LNHDA, CDR2 SQIVND (reference sequence). The V segment lost 9 bases and the J segment 4 bases; nucleotides outside the gene matches: 3. The CDR3 is 13 residues long. This CDR3 is CARDRGLYNEQFF. CDR3 bases: TGTGCCAGAGACAGGGGGCTATACAATGAGCAGTTCTTC.

The chain has TRBV5-1 and TRBJ1-2; TRBD1 matches 10 bases. The V and J ends lost 0 bases and 6 bases, in that order; junction bases with no gene match: 2. The CDR3 is 14 residues long. CDR1 and CDR2 (germline): SGHRS, YFSETQ. This CDR3 is CASSLGDRGNGYTF. CDR3 coding DNA: TGCGCCAGCAGCTTGGGGGACAGGGGAAATGGCTACACCTTC.

A note on this clone: Other DNA sequences from this sample encode an identical CDR3 as well. J is TRBJ1-1 and V is TRBV6-5, with 8 bases matching TRBD1. The CDR3 sequence is 14 residues long. V dropped 6 bases and J dropped 2; count of bases not matched to a gene: 5. CDR1 MNHEY and CDR2 SVGAGI come from the germline V gene. CDR3 sequence (DNA): TGTGCCAGCAGAGGGGGACAGGCCAACACTGAAGCTTTCTTT. This encodes CASRGGQANTEAFF.

This clone was observed once. The rearrangement links TRBV6-2 or TRBV6-3 to TRBJ1-5; the match to TRBD1 covers 7 bases. The germline V gene encodes CDR1 MNHEY and CDR2 SVGEGT. The V gene end was trimmed by 5 bases and the J gene end by 1 base; junction bases not matched to a gene: 8. This CDR3 has 16 amino acids. The DNA of the CDR3 is TGTGCCAGCAGTCGACAGGGTGGTGGAAGCAATCAGCCCCAGCATTTT. Translating it yields CASSRQGGGSNQPQHF.